This T cell receptor (beta chain) was documented in a study of human T cells and chemical hapten exposure. Study details: Small differences in pooled library volume mainly drove the variation in TCR yields per sample. Study observations and caveats: DPC sensitization did not alter TCRs above 1 in 1000 frequency.

As to this clonotype: What it binds is unknown.

V was clipped by 4 bases and J by 5 bases; unmatched bases: 13. Germline values: CDR1 LGHDT, CDR2 YNNKEL (reference sequence). The CDR3 loop spans 16 amino acids. Within the library, unique molecular identifiers were attached to each individual cDNA molecule. In the original processing: The number of TCRs in each sample had a median of roughly 100,000 and spanned about 23,224 to 690,600. TCRdb fed the 5' RACE reads into MiXCR, producing one record per CDR3 protein. It is TCRdb's table, rather than the study itself, that gives the V and J calls and clone size. Of around 100,000 distinct CDR3 sequences listed, around 20% were seen once; the top ten hold 2.5% to 3%. Total RNA came from unfractionated whole blood.

The TCR comes from a human donor in good health. The chain recombines TRBV3-1 with TRBJ2-7; 8 nucleotides match TRBD2. The CDR3 reads CASSRRSGGSGHEQYF. DNA for the CDR3: TGTGCCAGCAGCCGAAGATCGGGGGGGAGTGGCCACGAGCAGTACTTC.